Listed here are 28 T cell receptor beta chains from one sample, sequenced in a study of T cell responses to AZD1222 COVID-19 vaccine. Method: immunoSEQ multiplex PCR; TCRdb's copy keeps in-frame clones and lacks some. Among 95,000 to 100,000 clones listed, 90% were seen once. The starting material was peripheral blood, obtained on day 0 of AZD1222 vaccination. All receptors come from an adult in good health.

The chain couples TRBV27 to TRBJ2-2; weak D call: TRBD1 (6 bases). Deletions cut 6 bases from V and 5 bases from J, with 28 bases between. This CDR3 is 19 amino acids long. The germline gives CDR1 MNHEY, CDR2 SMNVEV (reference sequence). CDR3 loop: CASSQPNLPGRGRTGELFF. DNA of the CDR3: TGTGCCAGCAGCCAACCCAACCTCCCCGGCAGGGGCCGGACCGGGGAGCTGTTTTTT.

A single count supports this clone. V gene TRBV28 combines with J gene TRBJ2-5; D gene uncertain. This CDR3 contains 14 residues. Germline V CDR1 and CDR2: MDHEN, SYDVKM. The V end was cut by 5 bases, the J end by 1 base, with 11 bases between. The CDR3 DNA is TGTGCCAGCAGTCCTTGGTACATCCAAGAGACCCAGTACTTC. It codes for CASSPWYIQETQYF.

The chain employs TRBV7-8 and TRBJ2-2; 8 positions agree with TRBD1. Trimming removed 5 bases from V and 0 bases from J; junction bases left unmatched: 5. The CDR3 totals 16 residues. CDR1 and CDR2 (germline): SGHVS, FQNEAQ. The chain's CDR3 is CASSTRTGTNTGELFF. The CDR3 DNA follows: TGTGCCAGCAGCACTCGGACAGGGACGAACACCGGGGAGCTGTTTTTT.

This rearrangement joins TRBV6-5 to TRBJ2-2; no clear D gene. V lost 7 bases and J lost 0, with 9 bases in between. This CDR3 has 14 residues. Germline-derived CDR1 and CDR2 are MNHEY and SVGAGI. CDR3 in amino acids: CASKAGANTGELFF. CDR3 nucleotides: TGTGCCAGCAAGGCTGGCGCGAACACCGGGGAGCTGTTTTTT.

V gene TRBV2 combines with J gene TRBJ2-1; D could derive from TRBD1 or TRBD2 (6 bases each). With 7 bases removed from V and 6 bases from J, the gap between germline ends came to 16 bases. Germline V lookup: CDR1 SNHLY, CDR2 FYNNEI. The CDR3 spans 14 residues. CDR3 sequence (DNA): TGTGCCAGCAAGTCCCTGGGGGGCGCCAATGAGCAGTTCTTC. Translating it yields CASKSLGGANEQFF.

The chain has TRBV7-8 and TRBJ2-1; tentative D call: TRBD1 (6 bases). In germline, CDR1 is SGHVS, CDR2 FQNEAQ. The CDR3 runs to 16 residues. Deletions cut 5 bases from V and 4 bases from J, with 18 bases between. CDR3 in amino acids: CASSPPGGQTYNEQFF. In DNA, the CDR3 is TGTGCCAGCAGCCCCCCTGGGGGACAAACTTACAATGAGCAGTTCTTC.

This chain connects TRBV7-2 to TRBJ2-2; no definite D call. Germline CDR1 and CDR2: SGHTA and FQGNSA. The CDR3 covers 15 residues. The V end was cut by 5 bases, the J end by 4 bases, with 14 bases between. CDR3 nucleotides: TGTGCCAGCAGCGTGCCGGGCCGGGCCACCGGGGAGCTGTTTTTT. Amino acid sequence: CASSVPGRATGELFF.

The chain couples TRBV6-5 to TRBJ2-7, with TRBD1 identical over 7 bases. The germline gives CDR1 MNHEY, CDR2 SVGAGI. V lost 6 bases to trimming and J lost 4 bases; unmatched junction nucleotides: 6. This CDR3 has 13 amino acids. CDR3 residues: CASSTTGTYEQYF. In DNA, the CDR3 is TGTGCCAGCAGCACGACAGGGACATACGAGCAGTACTTC.

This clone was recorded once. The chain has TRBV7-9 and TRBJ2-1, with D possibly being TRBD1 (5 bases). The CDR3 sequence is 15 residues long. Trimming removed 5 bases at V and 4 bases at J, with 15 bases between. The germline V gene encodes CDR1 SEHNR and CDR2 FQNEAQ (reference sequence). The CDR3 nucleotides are TGTGCCAGCAGCCCCCCATGGGGCCAGTACAATGAGCAGTTCTTC. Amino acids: CASSPPWGQYNEQFF. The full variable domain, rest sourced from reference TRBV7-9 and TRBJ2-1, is DTGVSQNPRHKITKRGQNVTFRCDPISEHNRLYWYRQTLGQGPEFLTYFQNEAQLEKSRLLSDRFSAERPKGSFSTLEIQRTEQGDSAMYLCASSPPWGQYNEQFFGPGTRLTVL.

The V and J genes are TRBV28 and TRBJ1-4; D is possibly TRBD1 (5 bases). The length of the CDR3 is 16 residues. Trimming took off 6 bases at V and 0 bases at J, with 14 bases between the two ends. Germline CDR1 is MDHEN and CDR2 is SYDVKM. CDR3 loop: CASSPGGGPTNEKLFF. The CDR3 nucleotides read TGTGCCAGCAGCCCCGGCGGGGGTCCAACTAATGAAAAACTGTTTTTT.

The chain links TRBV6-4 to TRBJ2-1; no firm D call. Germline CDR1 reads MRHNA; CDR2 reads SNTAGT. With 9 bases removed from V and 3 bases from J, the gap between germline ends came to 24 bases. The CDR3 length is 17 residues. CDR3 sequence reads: CARNSNGPTPLYNEQFF. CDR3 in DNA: TGTGCCAGGAACTCCAATGGGCCAACTCCACTCTACAATGAGCAGTTCTTC.

The CDR3: CASSTKAGVQGYTEAFF. CDR3 nucleotide sequence: TGTGCCAGCAGCACGAAAGCAGGGGTCCAGGGGTACACTGAAGCTTTCTTT. The rearrangement joins TRBV7-2 to TRBJ1-1; D is perhaps TRBD1 (6 bases). With 5 bases removed from V and 3 bases from J, the gap between germline ends came to 22 bases. CDR1 and CDR2 from the germline V gene are SGHTA and FQGNSA. The CDR3 is made up of 17 amino acids.

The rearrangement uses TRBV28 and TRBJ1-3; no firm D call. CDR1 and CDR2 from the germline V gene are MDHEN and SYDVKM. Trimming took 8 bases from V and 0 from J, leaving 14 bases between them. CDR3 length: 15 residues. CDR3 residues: CASLGSFYSGNTIYF. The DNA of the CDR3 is TGTGCCAGCCTGGGGAGTTTCTACTCTGGAAACACCATATATTTT.

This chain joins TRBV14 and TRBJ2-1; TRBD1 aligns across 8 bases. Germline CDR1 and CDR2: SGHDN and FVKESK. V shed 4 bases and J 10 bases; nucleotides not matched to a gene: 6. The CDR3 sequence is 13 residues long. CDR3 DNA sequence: TGTGCCAGCAGCCCCAGGGGGCTAGGGGAGCAGTTCTTC. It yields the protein CASSPRGLGEQFF.

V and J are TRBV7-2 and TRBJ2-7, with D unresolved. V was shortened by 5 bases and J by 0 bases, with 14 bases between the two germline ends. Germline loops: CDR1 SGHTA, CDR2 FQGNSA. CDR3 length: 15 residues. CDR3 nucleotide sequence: TGTGCCAGCAGCGCCTTACGCTGGAGCTCCTACGAGCAGTACTTC. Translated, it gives CASSALRWSSYEQYF.

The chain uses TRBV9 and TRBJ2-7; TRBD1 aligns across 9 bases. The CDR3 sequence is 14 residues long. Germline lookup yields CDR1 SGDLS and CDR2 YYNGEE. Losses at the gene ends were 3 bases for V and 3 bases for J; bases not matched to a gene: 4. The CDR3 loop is CASSAEDRGYEQYF. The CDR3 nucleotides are TGTGCCAGCAGCGCCGAGGACAGGGGCTACGAGCAGTACTTC.

The CDR3 bases are TGTGCCAGCTCACTAGGAAATAGCCTGGGAGAGCAGTACTTC. It specifies CASSLGNSLGEQYF. The chain is built from TRBV18 and TRBJ2-7; D is unresolved. V lost 4 bases to trimming and J lost 7 bases, with 17 bases between them. This CDR3 is 14 amino acids long. CDR1 is KGHSH, CDR2 LQKENI, per germline.

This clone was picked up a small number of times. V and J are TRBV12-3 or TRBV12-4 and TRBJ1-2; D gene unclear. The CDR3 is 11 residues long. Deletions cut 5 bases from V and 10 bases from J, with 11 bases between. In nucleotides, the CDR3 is TGTGCCAGCAGTCTTGGGGTCGTCTACACCTTC. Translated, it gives CASSLGVVYTF.

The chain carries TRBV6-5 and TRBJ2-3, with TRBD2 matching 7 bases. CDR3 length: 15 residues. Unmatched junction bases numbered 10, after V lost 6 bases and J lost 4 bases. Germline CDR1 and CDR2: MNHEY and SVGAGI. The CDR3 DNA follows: TGTGCCAGCAGGATTCGGGGGGACGGGGCAGATACGCAGTATTTT. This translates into CASRIRGDGADTQYF.

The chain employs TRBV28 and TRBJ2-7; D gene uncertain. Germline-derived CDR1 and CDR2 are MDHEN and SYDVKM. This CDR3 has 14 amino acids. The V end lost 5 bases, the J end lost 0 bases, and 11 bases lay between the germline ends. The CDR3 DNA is TGTGCCAGCAGTCCCCAGGCCTACTCCTACGAGCAGTACTTC. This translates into CASSPQAYSYEQYF.

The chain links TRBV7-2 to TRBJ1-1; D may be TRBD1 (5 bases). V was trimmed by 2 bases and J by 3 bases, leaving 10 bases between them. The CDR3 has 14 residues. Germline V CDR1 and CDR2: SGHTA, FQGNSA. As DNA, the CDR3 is TGTGCCAGCAGCTTATGGCAGGGTGACACTGAAGCTTTCTTT. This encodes CASSLWQGDTEAFF.

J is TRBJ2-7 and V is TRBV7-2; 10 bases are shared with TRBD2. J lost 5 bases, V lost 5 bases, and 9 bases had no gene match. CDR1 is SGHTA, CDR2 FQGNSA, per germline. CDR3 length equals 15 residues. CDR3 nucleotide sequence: TGTGCCAGCAGCCGTTCTAGCGGGAGAACGAACGAGCAGTACTTC. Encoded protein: CASSRSSGRTNEQYF.

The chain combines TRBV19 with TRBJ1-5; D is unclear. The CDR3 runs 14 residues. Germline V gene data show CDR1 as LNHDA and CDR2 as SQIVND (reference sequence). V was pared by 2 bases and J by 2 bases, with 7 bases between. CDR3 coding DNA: TGTGCCAGTAGTATAAATCTGGGCAATCAGCCCCAGCATTTT. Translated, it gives CASSINLGNQPQHF.

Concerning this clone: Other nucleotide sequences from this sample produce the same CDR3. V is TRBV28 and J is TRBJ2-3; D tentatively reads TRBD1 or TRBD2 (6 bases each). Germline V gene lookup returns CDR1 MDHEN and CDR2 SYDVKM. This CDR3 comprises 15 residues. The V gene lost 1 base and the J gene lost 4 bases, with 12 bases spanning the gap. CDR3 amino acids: CASSLYRGRADTQYF. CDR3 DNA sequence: TGTGCCAGCAGTTTATATCGGGGGCGCGCAGATACGCAGTATTTT.

CDR3 residues: CASSEYGALGNEKLFF. The CDR3 DNA reads TGTGCCAGCAGTGAATACGGGGCTCTGGGGAATGAAAAACTGTTTTTT. The chain is built from TRBV6-1 and TRBJ1-4, with D tentatively TRBD1 (5 bases). Trimming cost V 2 bases and J 5 bases, with 15 bases left between them. There are 16 residues in the CDR3. In germline, CDR1 is MNHNS, CDR2 SASEGT.

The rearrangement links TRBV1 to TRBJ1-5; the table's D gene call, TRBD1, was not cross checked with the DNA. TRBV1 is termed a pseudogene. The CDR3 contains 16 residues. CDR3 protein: CTSSKRTGVCNQPQHF. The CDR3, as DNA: TGCACCAGCAGCAAGAGGACAGGGGTGTGCAATCAGCCCCAGCATTTT.

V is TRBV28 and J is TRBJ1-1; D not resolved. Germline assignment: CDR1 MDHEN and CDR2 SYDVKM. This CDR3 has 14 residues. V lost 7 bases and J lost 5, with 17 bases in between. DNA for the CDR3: TGTGCCAGCACCCCTTTCCCGGGTCGGACTGAAGCTTTCTTT. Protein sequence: CASTPFPGRTEAFF.

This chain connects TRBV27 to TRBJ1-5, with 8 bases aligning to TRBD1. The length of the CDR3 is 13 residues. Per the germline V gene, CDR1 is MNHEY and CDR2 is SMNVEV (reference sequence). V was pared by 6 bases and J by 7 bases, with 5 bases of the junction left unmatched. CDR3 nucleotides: TGTGCCAGCAGCACGACAGGGGAACAGCCCCAGCATTTT. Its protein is CASSTTGEQPQHF.